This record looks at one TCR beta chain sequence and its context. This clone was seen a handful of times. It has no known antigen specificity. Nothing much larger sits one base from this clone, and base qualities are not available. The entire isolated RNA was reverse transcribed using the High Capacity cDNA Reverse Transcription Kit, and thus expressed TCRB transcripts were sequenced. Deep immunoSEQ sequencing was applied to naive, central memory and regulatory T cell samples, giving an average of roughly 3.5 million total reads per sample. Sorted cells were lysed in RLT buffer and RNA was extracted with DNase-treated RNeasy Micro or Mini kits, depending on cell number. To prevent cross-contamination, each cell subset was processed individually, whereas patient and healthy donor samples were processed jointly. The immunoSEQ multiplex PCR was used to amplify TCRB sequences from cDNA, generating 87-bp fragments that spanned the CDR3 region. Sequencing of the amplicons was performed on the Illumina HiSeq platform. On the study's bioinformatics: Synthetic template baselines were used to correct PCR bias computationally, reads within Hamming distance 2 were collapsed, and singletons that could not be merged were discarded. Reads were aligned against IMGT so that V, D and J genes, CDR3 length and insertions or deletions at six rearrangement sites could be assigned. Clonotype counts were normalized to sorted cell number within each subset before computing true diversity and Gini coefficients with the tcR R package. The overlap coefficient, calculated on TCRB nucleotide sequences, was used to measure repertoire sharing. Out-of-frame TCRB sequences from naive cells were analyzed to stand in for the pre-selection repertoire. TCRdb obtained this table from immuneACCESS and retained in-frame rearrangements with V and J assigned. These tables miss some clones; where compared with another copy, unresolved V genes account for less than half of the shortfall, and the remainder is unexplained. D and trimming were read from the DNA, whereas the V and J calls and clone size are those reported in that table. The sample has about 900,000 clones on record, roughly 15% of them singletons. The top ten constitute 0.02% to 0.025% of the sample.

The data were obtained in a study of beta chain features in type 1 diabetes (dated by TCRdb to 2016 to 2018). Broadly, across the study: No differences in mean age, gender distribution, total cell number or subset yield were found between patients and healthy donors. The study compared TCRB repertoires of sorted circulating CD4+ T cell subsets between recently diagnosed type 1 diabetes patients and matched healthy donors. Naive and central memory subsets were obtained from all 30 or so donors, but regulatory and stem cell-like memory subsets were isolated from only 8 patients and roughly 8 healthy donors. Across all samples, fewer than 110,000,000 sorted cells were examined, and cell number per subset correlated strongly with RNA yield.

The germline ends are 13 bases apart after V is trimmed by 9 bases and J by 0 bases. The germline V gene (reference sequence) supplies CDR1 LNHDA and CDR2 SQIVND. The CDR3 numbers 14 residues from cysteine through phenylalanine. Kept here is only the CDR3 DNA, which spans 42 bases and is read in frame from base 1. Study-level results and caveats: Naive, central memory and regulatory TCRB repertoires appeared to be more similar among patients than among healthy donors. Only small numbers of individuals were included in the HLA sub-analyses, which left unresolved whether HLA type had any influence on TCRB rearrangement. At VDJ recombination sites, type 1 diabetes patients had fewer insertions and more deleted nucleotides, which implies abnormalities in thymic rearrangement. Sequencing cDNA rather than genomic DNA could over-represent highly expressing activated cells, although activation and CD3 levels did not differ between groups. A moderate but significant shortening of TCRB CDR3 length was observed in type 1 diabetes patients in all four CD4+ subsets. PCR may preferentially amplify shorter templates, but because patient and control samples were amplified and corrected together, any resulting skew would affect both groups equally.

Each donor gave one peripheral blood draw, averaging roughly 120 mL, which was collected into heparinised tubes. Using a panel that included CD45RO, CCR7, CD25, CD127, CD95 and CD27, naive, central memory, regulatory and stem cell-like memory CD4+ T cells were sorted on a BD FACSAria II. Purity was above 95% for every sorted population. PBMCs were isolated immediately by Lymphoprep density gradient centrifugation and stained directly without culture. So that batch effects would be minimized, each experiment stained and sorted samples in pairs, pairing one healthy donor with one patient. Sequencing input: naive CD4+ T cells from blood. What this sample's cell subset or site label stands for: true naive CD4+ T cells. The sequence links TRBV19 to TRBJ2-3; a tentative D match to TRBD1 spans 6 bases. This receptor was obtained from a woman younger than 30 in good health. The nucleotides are TGTGCCAGCGGGCGACAGGCGAGCACAGATACGCAGTATTTT. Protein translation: CASGRQASTDTQYF.